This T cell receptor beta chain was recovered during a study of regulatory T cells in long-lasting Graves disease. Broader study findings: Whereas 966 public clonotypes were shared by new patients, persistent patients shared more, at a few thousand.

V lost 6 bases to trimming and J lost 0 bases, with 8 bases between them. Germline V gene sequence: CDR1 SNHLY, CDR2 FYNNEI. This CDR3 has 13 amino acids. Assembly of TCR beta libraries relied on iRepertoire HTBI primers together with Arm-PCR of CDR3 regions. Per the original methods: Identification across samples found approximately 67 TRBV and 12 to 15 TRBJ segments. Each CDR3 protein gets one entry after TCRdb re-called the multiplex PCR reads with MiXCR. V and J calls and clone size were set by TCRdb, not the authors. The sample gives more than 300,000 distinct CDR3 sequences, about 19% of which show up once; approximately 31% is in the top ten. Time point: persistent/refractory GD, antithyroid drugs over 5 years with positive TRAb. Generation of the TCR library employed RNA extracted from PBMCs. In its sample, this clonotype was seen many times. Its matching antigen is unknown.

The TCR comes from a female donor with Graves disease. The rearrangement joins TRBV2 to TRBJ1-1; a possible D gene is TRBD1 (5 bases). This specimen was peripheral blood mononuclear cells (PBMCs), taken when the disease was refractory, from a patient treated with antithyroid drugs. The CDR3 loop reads CASRRGVNTEAFF. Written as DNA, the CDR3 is TGTGCCAGCAGGCGGGGCGTGAACACTGAAGCTTTCTTT.